The subject of this entry is one T cell receptor (beta chain). There is no known antigen for this receptor. Per-nucleotide qualities are absent, and no much larger clonotype sits a single base away. The germline V gene (reference sequence) sets CDR1 to SEHNR and CDR2 to FQNEAQ. The CDR3 goes from the cysteine to the phenylalanine over 16 residues. The sequence is cut down to CDR3 DNA, 48 bases in frame from base 1. Trimming removed 5 bases from V and 6 bases from J; the gene matches leave 7 bases unexplained. Receptors were amplified or captured by RT-PCR. Instrument used: Illumina HiSeq 2500. The public reads were reanalyzed by TCRdb: fastp trimming at Q25, MiXCR alignment, in-frame beta chains only. Entries are consolidated by CDR3 protein sequence, retaining the most common genes and DNA. The sample yields more than 700,000 distinct CDR3 sequences; 20% to 25% were counted once. The ten largest make up about a tenth of the sample.

The sample originates from a study of response to subunit inactivated influenza vaccine (dated by TCRdb to the late 2010s). Some background on the complete study: Deep quantitative T cell receptor repertoire profiling was used in the study to track responses to a trivalent subunit inactivated influenza vaccine. General findings and caveats noted by the study authors: The authors proposed that each seasonal influenza vaccination may bring in only a limited number of new T cells.

The TCR sequence derives from a man aged 50 to 59 who received an inactivated influenza vaccine. Donor details come from another sample of the same person, matched by shared clones. Specimen: PBMCs from blood, collected around 5 days after vaccination. The sequence links TRBV7-9 to TRBJ2-1; 13 central nucleotides agree with TRBD2. The nucleotide sequence is given as TGTGCCAGCAGCCCCCCCGGGACTAGCGGGGTCAATGAGCAGTTCTTC. This yields the protein CASSPPGTSGVNEQFF.